This section outlines one TCR beta chain sequence together with its context. Its specificity is not known. TCRdb reprocessed the 5' RACE reads via MiXCR and lists one record per CDR3 protein. Of about 330,000 distinct CDR3 sequences in the sample, about 6.9% were seen once. After removal of 2 bases from V and 4 bases from J, the junction contained 7 bases not matched to a gene. The CDR3 sequence is 15 residues long. CDR1 DFQATT and CDR2 SNEGSKA come from the germline V gene (reference sequence). This specimen belongs to a study of T cells after yellow fever vaccination. Notes on the study in general: Post-booster repertoires contained most primary-vaccination clones again (96% CD4, over 70% CD8).

This specimen was PBMCs, taken about 41 days after the first yellow fever vaccination. The rearrangement links TRBV20-1 to TRBJ2-7, with 11 bases lining up with TRBD1. The TCR originated in a man aged 18 to 29 who received the YFV17D yellow fever vaccine. CDR3 in DNA: TGCAGTGCTAGAATCGTTCGGGACAGGGGGTACGAGCAGTACTTC. It specifies CSARIVRDRGYEQYF.